The next 23 T cell receptor beta chains were all read from a single sample in a study of blood T cell repertoires in COVID-19. The repertoire was sequenced with immunoSEQ multiplex PCR; TCRdb's copy has only in-frame clones and lacks some. The sample lists 250,000 or so clones; more than 75% were seen once. Material: PBMCs or T cells enriched from blood (not recorded which). The receptors derive from a man aged 35-49 years who had recovered from COVID-19.

The V call is TRBV2, the J call TRBJ1-1, with D tentatively TRBD1 (6 bases). CDR3 size: 15 residues. The germline gives CDR1 SNHLY, CDR2 FYNNEI. V lost 6 bases, J lost 5 bases, and 19 bases lay in between. CDR3 sequence (DNA): TGTGCCAGCAGAATACGACAGGTCTTGGGGACTGAAGCTTTCTTT. Protein: CASRIRQVLGTEAFF.

The chain links TRBV28 to TRBJ2-1, with 8 nucleotides matching TRBD2. The CDR3 has 14 residues. Trimming at V came to 10 bases and at J to 2 bases, leaving 7 bases not matched to a gene. CDR1 is MDHEN, CDR2 SYDVKM, per germline. In nucleotides, the CDR3 is TGTGCCACCGATGTAGCGGGACCCTACAATGAGCAGTTCTTC. Translated: CATDVAGPYNEQFF.

V is TRBV12-2 and J is TRBJ1-4. TRBV12-2 is classified as a pseudogene. The CDR3 is 14 amino acids. The CDR3 protein is CASRLAGVAEKLFF. The CDR3 DNA follows: TGTGCAAGTCGCTTAGCTGGGGTAGCGGAAAAACTGTTTTTT.

This chain connects TRBV7-2 to TRBJ1-5; TRBD1 agrees at 9 bases. The CDR3 covers 15 residues. Trimming took 5 bases from V and 5 from J; bases not matched to a gene: 7. In germline, CDR1 is SGHTA, CDR2 FQGNSA. CDR3 in DNA: TGTGCCAGCAGCCCGGACAGGGGAGGTCATCAGCCCCAGCATTTT. Protein product: CASSPDRGGHQPQHF.

The chain carries TRBV14 and TRBJ2-1; the match to TRBD2 covers 10 bases. V lost 4 bases to trimming and J lost 4 bases; unmatched junction nucleotides: 4. CDR1 and CDR2 from the germline V gene are SGHDN and FVKESK. This CDR3 is 15 amino acids long. In nucleotides, the CDR3 is TGTGCCAGCAGCCCAAGCGGGGGGGGTTACAATGAGCAGTTCTTC. Amino acids: CASSPSGGGYNEQFF.

The genes are TRBV28 and TRBJ2-7; 10 bases are a match to TRBD2. CDR1 and CDR2 (germline): MDHEN, SYDVKM. With V trimmed by 6 bases and J by 2 bases, 7 bases remained unmatched. The length of the CDR3 is 15 residues. The CDR3 reads CASSNHGTSAYEQYF. The CDR3 region has the DNA TGTGCCAGCAGCAACCACGGGACTAGCGCCTACGAGCAGTACTTC.

The chain links TRBV30 to TRBJ1-4; tentatively, D is TRBD1 (6 bases). V dropped 3 bases and J dropped 3 bases, with 14 bases sitting between them. Looked up from germline, CDR1 is GTSNPN and CDR2 is SVGIG (reference sequence). The CDR3 has 15 residues. As DNA, the CDR3 is TGTGCCTGGAGAAGGGGCTCAGGGGCTAATGAAAAACTGTTTTTT. Its translation is CAWRRGSGANEKLFF.

The CDR3 loop reads CASSQAGTGVGELFF. The CDR3 coding sequence is TGTGCCAGCAGCCAAGCCGGGACAGGTGTCGGGGAGCTGTTTTTT. V is TRBV14 and J is TRBJ2-2, with 8 bases that match TRBD1. CDR1 and CDR2 (germline): SGHDN, FVKESK. The V and J ends lost 1 base and 7 bases, in that order; junction bases with no gene match: 5. The CDR3 is 15 residues long.

The genes are TRBV5-1 and TRBJ2-2; 9 nucleotides match TRBD1. This CDR3 has 15 residues. The V and J ends lost 3 bases and 6 bases, in that order; junction bases with no gene match: 6. The germline gives CDR1 SGHRS, CDR2 YFSETQ. CDR3 in amino acids: CASSSGTGMAGELFF. DNA of the CDR3: TGCGCCAGCAGCTCCGGGACAGGGATGGCCGGGGAGCTGTTTTTT.

The chain links TRBV3-1 (or the pseudogene TRBV3-2) to TRBJ1-4; the D gene is possibly TRBD1 (6 bases). The germline gives CDR1 LGHDT, CDR2 YNNKEL (reference sequence). This CDR3 region has 14 residues. Trimming took off 1 base at V and 4 bases at J, with 7 bases between the two ends. This CDR3 is CASSQVDSNEKLFF. The CDR3 coding sequence is TGTGCCAGCAGCCAAGTGGACAGTAATGAAAAACTGTTTTTT.

This clone was seen only once. The chain couples TRBV9 to TRBJ2-1, with 9 bases matching TRBD2. Germline-derived CDR1 and CDR2 are SGDLS and YYNGEE. V was pared by 2 bases and J by 6 bases, with 6 bases of the junction left unmatched. This CDR3 has 15 residues. The CDR3 reads CASSVMREGVNEQFF. CDR3 nucleotides: TGTGCCAGCAGCGTTATGCGGGAGGGAGTCAATGAGCAGTTCTTC.

CDR3 region: CAISESIGRGGVYEQYF. The CDR3 DNA reads TGTGCCATCAGTGAGTCGATAGGTAGGGGGGGAGTCTACGAGCAGTACTTC. This rearrangement joins TRBV10-3 to TRBJ2-7; perhaps TRBD2 as D (7 bases). The V gene's germline CDR1 is ENHRY and CDR2 SYGVKD. This CDR3 spans 17 amino acids. V shed 0 bases and J shed 3 bases, with 18 bases lying between them.

The chain carries TRBV6-5 and TRBJ1-6; maybe TRBD1 (6 bases). This CDR3 is 13 amino acids long. Germline CDR1 MNHEY, CDR2 SVGAGI. The V end lost 0 bases, the J end lost 9 bases, and 6 bases lay between the germline ends. CDR3: CASSYSRGSPLHF. The CDR3 coding sequence is TGTGCCAGCAGTTACTCCAGGGGTTCACCCCTCCACTTT.

J is TRBJ1-2 and V is TRBV5-5; 8 bases are shared with TRBD1. Germline lookup yields CDR1 SGHKS and CDR2 YYEKEE (reference sequence). The V segment lost 6 bases and the J segment 0 bases; nucleotides outside the gene matches: 7. CDR3 size: 15 residues. DNA of the CDR3: TGTGCCAGCAAACTGGACAGGGCGACTAACTATGGCTACACCTTC. This codes for CASKLDRATNYGYTF.

This sequence joins TRBV6-5 and TRBJ2-7; D is undetermined. Germline lookup yields CDR1 MNHEY and CDR2 SVGAGI. Trimming cost V 8 bases and J 4 bases, with 12 bases left between them. The CDR3 is 12 residues long. The CDR3 spells CASAQSAYEQYF. The CDR3 bases are TGTGCCAGCGCTCAGTCCGCTTACGAGCAGTACTTC.

The chain links TRBV2 to TRBJ1-2, with 9 bases fitting TRBD1. V shed 6 bases and J 4 bases; nucleotides not matched to a gene: 9. The CDR3 runs to 15 residues. Germline V gene sequence: CDR1 SNHLY, CDR2 FYNNEI. CDR3 sequence reads: CASRTGQGAGYGYTF. The CDR3 nucleotides read TGTGCCAGCAGAACGGGACAGGGAGCCGGCTATGGCTACACCTTC.

The sample holds one count of this clone. This chain links TRBV20-1 with TRBJ2-1; 8 bases match TRBD2. This CDR3 region has 11 residues. The germline V gene has CDR1 DFQATT and CDR2 SNEGSKA (reference sequence). Unmatched junction bases numbered 6, after V lost 8 bases and J lost 9 bases. CDR3 loop: CSSGTSSEQFF. The CDR3 DNA reads TGCAGTTCCGGGACTAGTTCTGAGCAGTTCTTC.

The chain couples TRBV30 to TRBJ1-2; weak D call: TRBD1 (5 bases). CDR1 is GTSNPN, CDR2 SVGIG, per germline (reference sequence). Trimming stripped 4 bases from V and 3 bases from J, with 9 bases between. This CDR3 comprises 12 residues. In DNA form, the CDR3 reads TGTGCCTGGACAGGGCTCCACTATGGCTACACCTTC. Amino acids: CAWTGLHYGYTF.

The rearrangement uses TRBV24-1 and TRBJ1-2; 8 positions agree with TRBD1. The CDR3 contains 15 residues. The trim removed 1 base at V and 8 bases at J, leaving 8 bases unmatched. Germline loops: CDR1 KGHDR, CDR2 SFDVKD. CDR3 in amino acids: CATSDLGDRTGGYTF. The CDR3 DNA sequence: TGTGCCACCAGTGATTTAGGGGACAGGACAGGGGGCTACACCTTC.

The CDR3 DNA sequence: TGTGCCACCAGTGAAAGAGGACTGAGCACAGATACGCAGTATTTT. It translates to CATSERGLSTDTQYF. The chain carries TRBV24-1 and TRBJ2-3, with a possible D match to TRBD2 (5 bases). The germline V gene encodes CDR1 KGHDR and CDR2 SFDVKD. Trimming took off 4 bases at V and 0 bases at J, with 10 bases between the two ends. The CDR3 runs to 15 residues.

This clone occurred many times. The rearrangement joins TRBV5-8 to TRBJ2-5; 10 nucleotides match TRBD2. The junction had 9 bases not matched to a gene; V was cut back by 4 bases and J by 3 bases. The CDR3 sequence is 16 residues long. Germline CDR1 is SGHTS and CDR2 is YDEGEE. The CDR3 region has the DNA TGTGCCAGCAGCCTGTGGACTAGCGGAGAAAAAGAGACCCAGTACTTC. It translates to CASSLWTSGEKETQYF. Full variable domain (missing parts from reference TRBV5-8 and TRBJ2-5): EAGVTQSPTHLIKTRGQQATLRCSPISGHTSVYWYQQALGLGLQFLLWYDEGEERNRGNFPPRFSGRQFPNYSSELNVNALELEDSALYLCASSLWTSGEKETQYFGPGTRLLVL.

This chain connects TRBV7-3 to TRBJ1-1; maybe TRBD1 (6 bases). The CDR3 contains 14 residues. CDR1 is SGHTA and CDR2 is FQGTGA in the germline V gene. The germline V and J ends were trimmed by 5 bases and 5 bases, with 15 bases remaining between them. CDR3 in DNA: TGTGCCAGCAGCCCGGCCGGGGGGGCGACTGAAGCTTTCTTT. As protein: CASSPAGGATEAFF.

This clone was found once. This sequence joins TRBV7-9 and TRBJ1-6, with a possible D match to TRBD1 (5 bases). CDR1 and CDR2 (germline): SEHNR, FQNEAQ (reference sequence). The V end lost 6 bases, the J end lost 6 bases, and 15 bases lay between the germline ends. This CDR3 has 15 residues. This CDR3 reads CASRAGGSTNSPLHF. DNA of the CDR3: TGTGCCAGCAGGGCGGGGGGATCTACTAATTCACCCCTCCACTTT.